What follows are 16 T cell receptor beta chains derived from one specimen sequenced in a study of CXCR3-negative and CXCR3-positive naive CD8 T cells. TRB cDNA was prepared as libraries by UMI-labeled 5' RACE. Reprocessing the 5' RACE reads, TCRdb reports a single entry for every CDR3 protein and omits DNA. The sample totals about 56,000 distinct CDR3 sequences. Sequenced sample: memory CD8+ T cells from blood. Receptors originate from a human donor in good health. Some clones in this sample may be carry-over from other donors' samples.

This chain's CDR3 is CASDGPHQETQYF. V is TRBV23-1 and J is TRBJ2-5; TCRdb's D call of TRBD2 is untestable without DNA. TRBV23-1 is noted as an ORF with a role that remains uncertain. The CDR3 loop spans 13 amino acids.

The J gene is TRBJ2-2, the V gene TRBV18. Per germline, CDR1 KGHSH and CDR2 LQKENI. This CDR3 has 17 amino acids. This CDR3 reads CASSPPVDGSNTGELFF.

The chain combines TRBV6-5 with TRBJ1-2; TCRdb proposes TRBD1, but this gene call is untestable without DNA. The CDR3 spans 15 residues. Germline V gene lookup returns CDR1 MNHEY and CDR2 SVGAGI. This CDR3 reads CASSYGGPGGRGYTF.

This chain uses TRBV15 with TRBJ2-1. Germline-derived CDR1 and CDR2 are LNHNV and YYDKDF (reference sequence). The CDR3 consists of 14 residues. The CDR3 sequence is CATSIDSSYNEQFF.

V gene TRBV30 combines with J gene TRBJ2-7; the D call from TCRdb, TRBD1, cannot be confirmed without DNA. Germline CDR1 reads GTSNPN; CDR2 reads SVGIG (reference sequence). There are 11 residues in the CDR3. CDR3 amino acids: CAWSVSGGTYF. The full variable domain, completed using reference TRBV30 and TRBJ2-7, is SQTIHQWPATLVQPVGSPLSLECTVEGTSNPNLYWYRQAAGRGLQLLFYSVGIGQISSEVPQNLSASRPQDRQFILSSKKLLLSDSGFYLCAWSVSGGTYFGPGTRLTVT.

The gene calls are TRBV29-1 and TRBJ2-1; TCRdb calls TRBD1, which cannot be checked without DNA. Per the germline V gene, CDR1 is SQVTM and CDR2 is ANQGSEA. This CDR3 is 13 amino acids long. The CDR3 sequence: CSAPGAPYNEQFF.

The chain is built from TRBV18 and TRBJ2-7; TCRdb reports TRBD2, a call that lacks DNA to check it against. Per germline, CDR1 KGHSH and CDR2 LQKENI. The CDR3 is 21 residues long. The CDR3 is CASSPVDTGLTSGTKTYEQYF.

CDR3 region: CASSFFSYNEQFF. The chain is built from TRBV7-6 and TRBJ2-1. Germline V gene lookup returns CDR1 SGHVS and CDR2 FNYEAQ. The CDR3 has 13 residues.

The chain is built from TRBV20-1 and TRBJ2-1. CDR1 is DFQATT and CDR2 is SNEGSKA in the germline V gene (reference sequence). The CDR3 has 13 amino acids. CDR3 residues: CSALAASRNEQFF.

The chain carries TRBV6-4 and TRBJ2-2; TCRdb selects TRBD1, and the lack of DNA leaves this call unchecked. In germline, CDR1 is MRHNA, CDR2 SNTAGT. The CDR3 spans 17 residues. CDR3 loop: CASSDSMLGDGTGELFF.

V gene TRBV12-3 or TRBV12-4 combines with J gene TRBJ1-1. The CDR3 runs 13 residues. CDR3 sequence reads: CASSWVKGSEAFF.

This rearrangement joins TRBV7-2 to TRBJ2-7; lacking DNA, the TRBD2 call made by TCRdb goes unchecked. This CDR3 comprises 16 residues. Germline loops: CDR1 SGHTA, CDR2 FQGNSA. This CDR3 is CASSLIGGSSVYEQYF. The full variable domain, in which reference TRBV7-2 and TRBJ2-7 provide the parts outside the CDR3, is GAGVSQSPSNKVTEKGKDVELRCDPISGHTALYWYRQSLGQGLEFLIYFQGNSAPDKSGLPSDRFSAERTGGSVSTLTIQRTQQEDSAVYLCASSLIGGSSVYEQYFGPGTRLTVT.

The V call is TRBV7-2, the J call TRBJ2-7; TCRdb outputs TRBD1, but without DNA this stays unchecked. The CDR3 consists of 13 residues. Germline values: CDR1 SGHTA, CDR2 FQGNSA. The CDR3 sequence: CASSPWTGNEQYF.

This chain connects TRBV6-2 or TRBV6-3 to TRBJ2-5. Germline CDR1 and CDR2: MNHEY and SVGEGT. This CDR3 region has 14 residues. The CDR3 sequence is CASSYPGRLGFKYF.

The chain links TRBV5-1 to TRBJ2-7; TCRdb picks TRBD1, but there is no DNA to check that call. The CDR3 has 16 amino acids. The germline V gene encodes CDR1 SGHRS and CDR2 YFSETQ. The CDR3 reads CASSFRTDRGLYEQYF.

V usage is TRBV6-6 and J usage is TRBJ1-2; as DNA is missing, the TRBD1 call by TCRdb cannot be tested. Germline assignment: CDR1 MNHNY and CDR2 SVGAGI (reference sequence). CDR3 length: 15 residues. This CDR3 is CASRSVGGDRYGYTF.